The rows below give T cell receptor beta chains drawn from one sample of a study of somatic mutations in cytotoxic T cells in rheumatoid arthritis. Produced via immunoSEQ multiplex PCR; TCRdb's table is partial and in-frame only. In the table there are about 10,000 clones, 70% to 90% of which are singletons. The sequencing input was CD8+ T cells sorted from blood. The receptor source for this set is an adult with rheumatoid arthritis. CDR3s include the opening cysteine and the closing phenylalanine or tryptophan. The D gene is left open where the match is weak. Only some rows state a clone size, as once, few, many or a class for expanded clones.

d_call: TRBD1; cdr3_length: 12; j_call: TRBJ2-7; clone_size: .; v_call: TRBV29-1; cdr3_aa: CSVGLDRHEQYF; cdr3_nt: TGCAGCGTTGGGTTGGACAGGCACGAGCAGTACTTC
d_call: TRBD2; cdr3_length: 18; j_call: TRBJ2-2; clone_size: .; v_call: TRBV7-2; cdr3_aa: CASSLLYSGGRNTGELFF; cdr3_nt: TGTGCCAGCAGCTTATTGTATAGCGGGGGAAGAAACACCGGGGAGCTGTTTTTT
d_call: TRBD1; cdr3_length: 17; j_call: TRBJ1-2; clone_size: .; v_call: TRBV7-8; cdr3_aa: CASSPWGRTGAIYGYTF; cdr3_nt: TGTGCCAGCAGCCCTTGGGGTAGGACAGGAGCTATCTATGGCTACACCTTC
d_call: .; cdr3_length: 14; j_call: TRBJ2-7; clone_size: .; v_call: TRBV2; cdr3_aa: CASIDPRQAYEQYF; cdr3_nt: TGTGCCAGCATCGACCCCCGACAGGCCTACGAGCAGTACTTC
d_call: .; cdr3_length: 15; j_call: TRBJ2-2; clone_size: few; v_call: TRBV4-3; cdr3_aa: CASSHPTIATGELFF; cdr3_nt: TGCGCCAGCAGCCATCCTACGATAGCGACCGGGGAGCTGTTTTTT
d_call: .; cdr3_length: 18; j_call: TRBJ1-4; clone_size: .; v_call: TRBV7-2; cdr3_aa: CASSLGGSTDGPNEKLFF; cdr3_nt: TGTGCCAGCAGCTTAGGGGGGTCGACAGATGGACCTAATGAAAAACTGTTTTTT
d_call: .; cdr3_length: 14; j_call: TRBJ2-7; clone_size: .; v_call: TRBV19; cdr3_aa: CASSGWGPTYEQYF; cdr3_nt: TGTGCCAGTAGTGGATGGGGGCCAACCTACGAGCAGTACTTC
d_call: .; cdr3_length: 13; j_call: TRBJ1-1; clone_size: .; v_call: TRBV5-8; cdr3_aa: CASSLEGPTEAFF; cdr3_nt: TGTGCCAGCAGCTTGGAAGGGCCCACTGAAGCTTTCTTT
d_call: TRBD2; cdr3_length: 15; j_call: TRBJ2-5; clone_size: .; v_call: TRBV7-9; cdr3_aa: CASSLVRGVQETQYF; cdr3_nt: TGTGCCAGCAGCTTAGTGCGGGGGGTCCAAGAGACCCAGTACTTC
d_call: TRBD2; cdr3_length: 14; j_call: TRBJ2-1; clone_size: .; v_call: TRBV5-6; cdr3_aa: CASSLVGGGNEQFF; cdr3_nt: TGTGCCAGCAGCTTGGTTGGGGGGGGCAATGAGCAGTTCTTC
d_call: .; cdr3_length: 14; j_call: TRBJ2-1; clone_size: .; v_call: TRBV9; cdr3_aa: CASSAGGGWNEQFF; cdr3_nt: TGTGCCAGCAGCGCAGGAGGGGGTTGGAATGAGCAGTTCTTC